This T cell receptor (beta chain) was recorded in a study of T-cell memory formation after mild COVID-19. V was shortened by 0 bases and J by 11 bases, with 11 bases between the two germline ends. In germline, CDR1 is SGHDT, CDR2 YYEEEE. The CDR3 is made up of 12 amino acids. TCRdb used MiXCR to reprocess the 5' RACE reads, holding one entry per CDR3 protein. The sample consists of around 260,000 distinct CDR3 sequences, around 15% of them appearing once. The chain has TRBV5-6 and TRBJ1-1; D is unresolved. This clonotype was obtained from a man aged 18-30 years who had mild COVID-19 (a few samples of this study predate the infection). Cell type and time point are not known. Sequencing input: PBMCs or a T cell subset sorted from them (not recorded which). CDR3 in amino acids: CASSLVGNRAFF. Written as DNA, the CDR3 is TGTGCCAGCAGCTTGGTCGGAAATCGGGCTTTCTTT.